This T cell receptor (beta chain) was captured by sequencing in a study of OX40 agonist ivuxolimab in advanced cancers. The CDR3 has 13 residues. Trimming pared 0 bases from V and 1 base from J, leaving 5 bases between. CDR1 SGHNT and CDR2 YYREEE come from the germline V gene (reference sequence). Concerning this clone: This same CDR3 is encoded by further DNA sequences in the sample.

Generated by immunoSEQ multiplex PCR, the TCRdb table keeps only in-frame clones and is missing some. In the table there are approximately 64,000 clones, roughly 85% of which are singletons. Sequences were derived from CD4+ or CD8+ T cells sorted from blood, sampled in a trial of the OX40 agonist ivuxolimab. The gene calls are TRBV5-4 and TRBJ2-7; D gene ambiguous. This sequence originates from an adult with an advanced solid tumor such as melanoma, head and neck, liver or kidney cancer. In DNA form, the CDR3 reads TGTGCCAGCAGCTTGGGAAGTTCCTACGAGCAGTACTTC. Its protein product is CASSLGSSYEQYF.